The 7 T cell receptor beta chains below come from one sample, sequenced in a study of blood T cell repertoires in COVID-19. This table comes from immunoSEQ multiplex PCR, and its TCRdb copy is limited to in-frame clones, with some not included. Among around 180,000 clones listed, approximately 89% were seen once. The sample was peripheral blood. The receptors come from a man aged 35-49 years with active or convalescent COVID-19.

The chain recombines TRBV2 with TRBJ2-5, with D possibly being TRBD1 (5 bases). Between the trimmed V and J ends, which lost 6 bases and 3 bases, there was a span of 14 bases. CDR1 is SNHLY, CDR2 FYNNEI, per germline. CDR3 size: 14 residues. The CDR3 DNA is TGTGCCAGCAGCAGGGCTGGACATAAAGAGACCCAGTACTTC. Translated: CASSRAGHKETQYF.

The V and J genes are TRBV5-6 and TRBJ1-1; tentatively, D is TRBD1 (6 bases). Germline CDR1 and CDR2: SGHDT and YYEEEE. V dropped 1 base and J dropped 0 bases, with 16 bases sitting between them. The CDR3 runs to 17 residues. The chain's CDR3 is CASSLTGQTSMNTEAFF. CDR3 nucleotide sequence: TGTGCCAGCAGCTTGACAGGACAGACCTCTATGAACACTGAAGCTTTCTTT.

The CDR3 spells CASSPKQGDTPLHF. The CDR3 DNA reads TGTGCCAGCTCACCCAAACAGGGAGATACACCCCTCCACTTT. The V gene is TRBV18, the J gene TRBJ1-6; D is possibly TRBD1 (6 bases). The CDR3 is 14 residues long. Germline lookup yields CDR1 KGHSH and CDR2 LQKENI. V was clipped by 3 bases and J by 11 bases, with 14 bases between them.

The CDR3 coding sequence is TGTGCCAGCAGCTTCCCGGGACAGGTGGTACTCCACTTT. It encodes CASSFPGQVVLHF. The chain joins TRBV7-9 to TRBJ1-6; 8 bases fit TRBD1. The CDR3 sequence is 13 residues long. J lost 16 bases, V lost 3 bases, and 8 bases had no gene match. Germline loops: CDR1 SEHNR, CDR2 FQNEAQ (reference sequence).

This CDR3 is CASSKDRALDEQYF. The CDR3 bases are TGTGCCAGCAGCAAGGACAGGGCTTTGGACGAGCAGTACTTC. The chain links TRBV2 to TRBJ2-7; 8 bases fit TRBD1. Germline V lookup: CDR1 SNHLY, CDR2 FYNNEI. J lost 5 bases, V lost 6 bases, and 9 bases had no gene match. CDR3 length: 14 amino acids. The variable domain in full, completed from reference TRBV2 and TRBJ2-7, reads EPEVTQTPSHQVTQMGQEVILRCVPISNHLYFYWYRQILGQKVEFLVSFYNNEISEKSEIFDDQFSVERPDGSNFTLKIRSTKLEDSAMYFCASSKDRALDEQYFGPGTRLTVT.

The V gene is TRBV12-5, the J gene TRBJ1-2; the D gene is possibly TRBD1 (5 bases). CDR1 is LGHNT and CDR2 is FRNRAP in the germline V gene. The CDR3 sequence is 17 residues long. The V end lost 0 bases, the J end lost 4 bases, and 18 bases lay between the germline ends. CDR3 sequence (DNA): TGTGCTAGTGGTTTGGTACTCGGGGGGTTACTGGGCTATGGCTACACCTTC. This encodes CASGLVLGGLLGYGYTF.

The V gene is TRBV5-4, the J gene TRBJ1-6; D possibly corresponds to TRBD1 (6 bases). The V end lost 4 bases, the J end lost 11 bases, and 16 bases lay between the germline ends. CDR1 is SGHNT, CDR2 YYREEE, per germline (reference sequence). The CDR3 totals 14 residues. DNA for the CDR3: TGTGCCAGCAGCGTTTCAGGGGCCGGGCCACCCCTCCACTTT. Residues: CASSVSGAGPPLHF.